This record concerns one TCR beta chain sequence. No antigen is known for it. The germline V gene has CDR1 LNHNV and CDR2 YYDKDF (reference sequence). V was clipped by 1 base and J by 5 bases; unmatched bases: 7. The CDR3 is made up of 15 amino acids. The assay was immunoSEQ multiplex PCR, and TCRdb's table has in-frame clones only and misses some. The table shows around 100,000 clones, with roughly 90% occurring only once. The sample originates from a study of CD4+ T cells in melanoma. General study results and limits: CD8+ T cell, macrophage and B cell function reportedly correlated with neoantigen-specific CD4+ T cells. Neoantigen-specific CD4+ T cells in melanoma reportedly had diverse differentiation states.

The material sequenced was peripheral blood. The J gene is TRBJ1-1, the V gene TRBV15, with 7 bases matching TRBD1. This TCR derives from a human donor with melanoma. CDR3 DNA sequence: TGTGCCACCAGCAGAGCAGGGGGAGAGGGAACTGAAGCTTTCTTT. Translated, it gives CATSRAGGEGTEAFF.